These T cell receptor beta chains were read from a single sample in a study of OX40 agonist ivuxolimab in advanced cancers. Using immunoSEQ multiplex PCR, the repertoire was profiled, and TCRdb retains in-frame clones only, with some absent. The sample has tens of thousands of clones; roughly nine tenths are singletons. The sequencing used CD4+ or CD8+ T cells sorted from blood, collected in a trial of the OX40 agonist ivuxolimab. Receptor source: an adult with an advanced solid tumor such as melanoma, head and neck, liver or kidney cancer. CDR3s leave out the opening cysteine and the closing phenylalanine or tryptophan. The order of the fields is J gene, CDR3 length, V gene, CDR3 protein.

TRBJ2-7	10	TRBV5-5	ASSWPGSEQY
TRBJ2-3	16	TRBV7-3	ASSLAGGPPLSTDTQY
TRBJ2-1	15	TRBV28	ASSPPLATTSYNEQF
TRBJ2-7	11	TRBV30	AWNEGDPTEQY
TRBJ2-5	16	TRBV7-8	ASSLGGTSGTRGETQY
TRBJ1-1	10	TRBV6-5	ASSYGGTEAF
TRBJ1-4	15	TRBV27	ASRRQPGRHKAEKLF
TRBJ2-1	12	TRBV27	ASSRDSPYNEQF
TRBJ2-7	14	TRBV11-2	ASSLNFKGGIYEQY
TRBJ2-7	11	TRBV15	ATSVGSPYEQY
TRBJ2-3	13	TRBV28	ASGQPGRLTDTQY
TRBJ2-1	14	TRBV7-8	ASSLTWDPSYNEQF
TRBJ1-5	16	TRBV14	ASSQDLHLSHSNQPQH
TRBJ1-1	14	TRBV9	ASSVRKDLPNTEAF
TRBJ1-1	14	TRBV4-1	ASSQLPGTGVTEAF
TRBJ2-1	12	TRBV13	ASSLIQGDNEQF
TRBJ1-5	14	TRBV4-1	ASSQESTGVYQPQH
TRBJ2-1	15	TRBV7-9	ASSLAGAGGPGNEQF
TRBJ1-2	13	TRBV13	ASSLQGADDYGYT
TRBJ2-1	14	TRBV28	ASSLHPGSSYNEQF
TRBJ1-2	15	TRBV28	ASRNTDRTGADYGYT
TRBJ2-1	12	TRBV7-3	ASSFTVLAGEQF
TRBJ1-2	13	TRBV29-1	SVDHNALDGYGYT
TRBJ2-1	12	TRBV4-2	ASSSGTGNNEQF
TRBJ2-1	12	TRBV4-2	ASSLGSSGDEQF
TRBJ1-2	12	TRBV4-1	ASSQETGDYGYT
TRBJ2-1	15	TRBV7-6	ASSPSPGLATQAEQF
TRBJ2-4	13	TRBV5-5	ASSLGVMRLDIQY
TRBJ2-3	14	TRBV7-6	ASSLEVGGLTDTQY
TRBJ2-3	12	TRBV27	ASSLAPSTDTQY
TRBJ2-3	13	TRBV9	ASSDDVVVADTQY
TRBJ2-7	16	TRBV23-1	ASSHEVQGRNGSYEQY
TRBJ2-1	12	TRBV7-3	ASSLGGGYNEQF
TRBJ2-7	12	TRBV9	ASSYGTGGYEQY